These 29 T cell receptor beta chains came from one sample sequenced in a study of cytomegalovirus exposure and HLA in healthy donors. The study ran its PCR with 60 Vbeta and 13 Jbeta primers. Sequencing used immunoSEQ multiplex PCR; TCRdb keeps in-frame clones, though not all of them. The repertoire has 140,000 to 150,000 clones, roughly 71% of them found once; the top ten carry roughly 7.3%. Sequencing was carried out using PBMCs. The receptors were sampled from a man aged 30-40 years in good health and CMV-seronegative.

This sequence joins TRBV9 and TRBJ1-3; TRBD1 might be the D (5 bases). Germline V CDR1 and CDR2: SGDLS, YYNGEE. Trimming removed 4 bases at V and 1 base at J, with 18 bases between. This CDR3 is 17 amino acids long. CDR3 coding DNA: TGTGCCAGCAGCTCTCATCAGGGTGGAGGGTCTGGAAACACCATATATTTT. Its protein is CASSSHQGGGSGNTIYF.

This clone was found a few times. CDR3 in DNA: TGTGCCAGCAGTGCCCTGGCGGGGCGTTCCTACGAGCAGTACTTC. Translating gives CASSALAGRSYEQYF. The chain uses TRBV6-1 and TRBJ2-7; maybe TRBD2 (6 bases). Germline CDR1 and CDR2: MNHNS and SASEGT. CDR3 length equals 15 residues. Trimming took 4 bases from V and 1 from J, leaving 14 bases between them.

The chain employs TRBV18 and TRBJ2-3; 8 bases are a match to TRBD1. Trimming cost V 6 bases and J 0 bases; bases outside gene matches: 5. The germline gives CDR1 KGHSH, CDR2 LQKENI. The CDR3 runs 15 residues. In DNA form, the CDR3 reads TGTGCCAGCTCGTACGGACAGGGTAGCACAGATACGCAGTATTTT. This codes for CASSYGQGSTDTQYF.

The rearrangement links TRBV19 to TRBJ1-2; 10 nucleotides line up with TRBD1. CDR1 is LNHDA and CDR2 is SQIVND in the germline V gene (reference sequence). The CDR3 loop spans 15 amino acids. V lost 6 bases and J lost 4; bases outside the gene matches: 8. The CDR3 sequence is CASSPTGGFGYGYTF. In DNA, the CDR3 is TGTGCCAGTAGCCCGACAGGGGGCTTCGGCTATGGCTACACCTTC.

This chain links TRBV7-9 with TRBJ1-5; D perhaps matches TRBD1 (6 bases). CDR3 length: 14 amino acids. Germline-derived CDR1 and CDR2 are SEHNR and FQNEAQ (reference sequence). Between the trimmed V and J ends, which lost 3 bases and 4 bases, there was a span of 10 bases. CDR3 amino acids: CASSLGHTNQPQHF. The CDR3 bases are TGTGCCAGCAGCTTGGGACATACAAATCAGCCCCAGCATTTT.

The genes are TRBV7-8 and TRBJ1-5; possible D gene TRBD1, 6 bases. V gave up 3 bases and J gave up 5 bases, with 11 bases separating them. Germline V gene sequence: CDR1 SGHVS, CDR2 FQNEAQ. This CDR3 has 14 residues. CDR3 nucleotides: TGTGCCAGCAGCTTGAGGGACAACTATCAGCCCCAGCATTTT. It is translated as CASSLRDNYQPQHF.

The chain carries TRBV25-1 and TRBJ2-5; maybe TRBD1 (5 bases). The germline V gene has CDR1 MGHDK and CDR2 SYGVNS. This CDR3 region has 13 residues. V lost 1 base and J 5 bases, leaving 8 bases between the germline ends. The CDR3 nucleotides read TGTGCCAGCAGTGAATGGCAGGGCGAGACCCAGTACTTC. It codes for CASSEWQGETQYF. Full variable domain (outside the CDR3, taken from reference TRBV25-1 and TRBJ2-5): EADIYQTPRYLVIGTGKKITLECSQTMGHDKMYWYQQDPGMELHLIHYSYGVNSTEKGDLSSESTVSRIRTEHFPLTLESARPSHTSQYLCASSEWQGETQYFGPGTRLLVL.

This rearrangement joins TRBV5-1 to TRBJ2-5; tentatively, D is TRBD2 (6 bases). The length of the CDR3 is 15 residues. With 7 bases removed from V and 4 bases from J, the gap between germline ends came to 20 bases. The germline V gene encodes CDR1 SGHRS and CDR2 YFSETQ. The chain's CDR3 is CASSPEGAEGETQYF. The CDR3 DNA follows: TGCGCCAGCTCACCGGAGGGTGCCGAGGGAGAGACCCAGTACTTC.

CDR3 DNA: TGCGCCAGCCTTCTTTCGATGAGCGGGTACGATGAGCAGTTCTTC. This translates into CASLLSMSGYDEQFF. The gene calls are TRBV23-1 and TRBJ2-1, with D possibly matching TRBD2 (6 bases). TRBV23-1 is sorted into the ORF group, with uncertain function. V shed 8 bases and J shed 8 bases, with 22 bases lying between them. The CDR3 extends over 15 amino acids.

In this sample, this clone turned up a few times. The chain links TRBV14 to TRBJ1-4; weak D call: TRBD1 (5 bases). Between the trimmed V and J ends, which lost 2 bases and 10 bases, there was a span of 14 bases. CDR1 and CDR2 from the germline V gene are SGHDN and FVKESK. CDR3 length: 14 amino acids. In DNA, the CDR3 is TGTGCCAGCAGCCAATATCTTCGGGGGGGAAAACTGTTTTTT. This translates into CASSQYLRGGKLFF.

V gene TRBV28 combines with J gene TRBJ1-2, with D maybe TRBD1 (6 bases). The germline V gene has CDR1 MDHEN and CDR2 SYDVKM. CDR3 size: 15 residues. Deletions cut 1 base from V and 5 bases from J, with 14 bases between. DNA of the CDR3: TGTGCCAGCAGTTTATTGCAGGGGACGGGGTATGGCTACACCTTC. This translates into CASSLLQGTGYGYTF.

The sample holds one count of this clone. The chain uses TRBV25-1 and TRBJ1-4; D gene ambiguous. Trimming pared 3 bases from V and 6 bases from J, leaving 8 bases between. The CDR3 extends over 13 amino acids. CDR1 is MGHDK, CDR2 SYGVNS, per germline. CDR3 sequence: CASSDPQDEKLFF. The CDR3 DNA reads TGTGCCAGCAGTGACCCCCAGGATGAAAAACTGTTTTTT.

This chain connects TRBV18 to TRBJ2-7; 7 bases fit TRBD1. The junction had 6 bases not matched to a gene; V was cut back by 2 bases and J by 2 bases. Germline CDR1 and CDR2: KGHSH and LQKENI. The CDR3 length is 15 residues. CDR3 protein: CASSPGTADTYEQYF. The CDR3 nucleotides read TGTGCCAGCTCACCAGGGACAGCCGATACCTACGAGCAGTACTTC.

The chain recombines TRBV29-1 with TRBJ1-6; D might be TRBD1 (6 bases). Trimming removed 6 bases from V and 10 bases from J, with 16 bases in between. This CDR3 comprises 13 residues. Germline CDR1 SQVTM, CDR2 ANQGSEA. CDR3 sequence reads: CSVADRLDSPLHF. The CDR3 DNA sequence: TGCAGCGTCGCTGACAGGCTGGACTCACCCCTCCACTTT.

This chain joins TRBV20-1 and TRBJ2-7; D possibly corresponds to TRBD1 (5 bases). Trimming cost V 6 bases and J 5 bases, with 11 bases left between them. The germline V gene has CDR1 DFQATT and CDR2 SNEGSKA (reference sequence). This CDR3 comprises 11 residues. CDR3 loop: CSAAPRDEQYF. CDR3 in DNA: TGCAGTGCGGCCCCCAGGGACGAGCAGTACTTC.

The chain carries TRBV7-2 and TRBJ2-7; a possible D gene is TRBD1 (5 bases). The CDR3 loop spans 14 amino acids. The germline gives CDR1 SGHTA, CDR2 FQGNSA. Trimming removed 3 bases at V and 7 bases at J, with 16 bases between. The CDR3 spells CASSFSQGVGEQYF. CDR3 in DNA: TGTGCCAGCAGCTTTAGTCAGGGTGTGGGTGAGCAGTACTTC.

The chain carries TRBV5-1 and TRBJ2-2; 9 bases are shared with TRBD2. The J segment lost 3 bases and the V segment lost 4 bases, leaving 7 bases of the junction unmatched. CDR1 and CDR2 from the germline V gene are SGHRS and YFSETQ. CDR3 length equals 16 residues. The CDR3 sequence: CASSGQTSGDTGELFF. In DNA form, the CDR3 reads TGCGCCAGCAGCGGTCAGACTAGCGGAGACACCGGGGAGCTGTTTTTT.

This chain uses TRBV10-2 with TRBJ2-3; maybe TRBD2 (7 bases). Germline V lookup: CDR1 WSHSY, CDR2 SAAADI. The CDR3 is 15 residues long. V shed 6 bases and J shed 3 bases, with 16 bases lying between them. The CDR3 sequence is CASSEAGEGTDTQYF. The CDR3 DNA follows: TGCGCCAGCAGCGAAGCAGGGGAGGGGACAGATACGCAGTATTTT.

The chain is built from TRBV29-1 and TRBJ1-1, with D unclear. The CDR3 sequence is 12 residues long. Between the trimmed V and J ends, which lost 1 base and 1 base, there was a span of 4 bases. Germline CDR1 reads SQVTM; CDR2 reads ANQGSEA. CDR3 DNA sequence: TGCAGCGTTGAAGGAGCGAACACTGAAGCTTTCTTT. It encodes CSVEGANTEAFF.

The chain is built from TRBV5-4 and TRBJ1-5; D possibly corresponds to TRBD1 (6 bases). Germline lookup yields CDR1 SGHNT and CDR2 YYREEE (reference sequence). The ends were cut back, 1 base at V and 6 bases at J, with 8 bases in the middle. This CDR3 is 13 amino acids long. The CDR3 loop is CASSLQGSQPQHF. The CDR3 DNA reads TGTGCCAGCAGCTTGCAGGGGAGTCAGCCCCAGCATTTT.

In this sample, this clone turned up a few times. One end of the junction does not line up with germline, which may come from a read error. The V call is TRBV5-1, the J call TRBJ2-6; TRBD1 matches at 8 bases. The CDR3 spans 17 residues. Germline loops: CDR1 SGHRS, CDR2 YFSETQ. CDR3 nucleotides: TGCGCCAGCAGCTTGGGGCCAGGGGGCACTGGGGCCAACGGCCTGACTTTC. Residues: CASSLGPGGTGANGLTF.

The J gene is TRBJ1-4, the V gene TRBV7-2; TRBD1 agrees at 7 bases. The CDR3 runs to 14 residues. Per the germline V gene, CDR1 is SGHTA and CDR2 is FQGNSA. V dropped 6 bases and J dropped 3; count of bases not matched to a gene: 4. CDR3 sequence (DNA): TGTGCCAGCAGGATCGGGACAGCTAATGAAAAACTGTTTTTT. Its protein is CASRIGTANEKLFF. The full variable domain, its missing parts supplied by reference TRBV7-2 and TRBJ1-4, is GAGVSQSPSNKVTEKGKDVELRCDPISGHTALYWYRQSLGQGLEFLIYFQGNSAPDKSGLPSDRFSAERTGGSVSTLTIQRTQQEDSAVYLCASRIGTANEKLFFGSGTQLSVL.

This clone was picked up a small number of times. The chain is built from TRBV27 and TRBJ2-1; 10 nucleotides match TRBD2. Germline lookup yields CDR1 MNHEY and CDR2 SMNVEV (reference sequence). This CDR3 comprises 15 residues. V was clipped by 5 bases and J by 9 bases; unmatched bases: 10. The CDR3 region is CASSGSGGARSEQFF. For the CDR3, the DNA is TGTGCCAGCAGTGGAAGCGGGGGGGCCAGGTCTGAGCAGTTCTTC.

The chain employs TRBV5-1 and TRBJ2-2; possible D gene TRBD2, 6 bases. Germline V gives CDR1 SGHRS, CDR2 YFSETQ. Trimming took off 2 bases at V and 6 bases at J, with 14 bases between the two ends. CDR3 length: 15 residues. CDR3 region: CASSFTGVSAGELFF. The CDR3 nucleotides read TGCGCCAGCAGCTTTACGGGGGTATCAGCCGGGGAGCTGTTTTTT.

The DNA for the CDR3 is TGTGCCAGCAGCTTAGCCACTAGCGGGCTTACCTCAGGGGCGCAGTATTTT. It translates to CASSLATSGLTSGAQYF. This chain connects TRBV11-2 to TRBJ2-3, with TRBD2 matching 9 bases. V gave up 1 base and J gave up 10 bases; unmatched junction bases: 15. Per germline, CDR1 SGHAT and CDR2 FQNNGV. The CDR3 length is 17 residues.

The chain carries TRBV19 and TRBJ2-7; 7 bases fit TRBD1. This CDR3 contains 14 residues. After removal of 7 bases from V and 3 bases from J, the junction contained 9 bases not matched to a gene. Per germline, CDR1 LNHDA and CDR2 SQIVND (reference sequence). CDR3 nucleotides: TGTGCCAGTACCCTAAATCGACAGGGCTACGAGCAGTACTTC. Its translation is CASTLNRQGYEQYF.

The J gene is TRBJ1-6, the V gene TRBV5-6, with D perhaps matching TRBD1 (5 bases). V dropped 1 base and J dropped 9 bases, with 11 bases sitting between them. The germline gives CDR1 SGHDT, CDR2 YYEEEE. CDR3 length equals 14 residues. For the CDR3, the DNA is TGTGCCAGCAGCTTGCTAGGGGAGGGTTCACCCCTCCACTTT. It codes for CASSLLGEGSPLHF. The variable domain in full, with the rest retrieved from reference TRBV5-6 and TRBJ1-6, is DAGVTQSPTHLIKTRGQQVTLRCSPKSGHDTVSWYQQALGQGPQFIFQYYEEEERQRGNFPDRFSGHQFPNYSSELNVNALLLGDSALYLCASSLLGEGSPLHFGNGTRLTVT.

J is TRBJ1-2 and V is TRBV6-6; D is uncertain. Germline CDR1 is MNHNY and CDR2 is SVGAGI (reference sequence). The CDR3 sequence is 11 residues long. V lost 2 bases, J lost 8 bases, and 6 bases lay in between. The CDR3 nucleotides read TGTGCCAGCAGTTACAGCGAGGGCTACACCTTC. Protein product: CASSYSEGYTF.

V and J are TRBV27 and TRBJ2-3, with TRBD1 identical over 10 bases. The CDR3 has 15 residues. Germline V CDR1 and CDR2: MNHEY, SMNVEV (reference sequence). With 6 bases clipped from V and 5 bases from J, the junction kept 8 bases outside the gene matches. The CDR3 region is CASRLRTGGKDTQYF. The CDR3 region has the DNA TGTGCCAGCAGGCTACGGACAGGGGGAAAAGATACGCAGTATTTT.